The 14 T cell receptor beta chains listed next were all sequenced from one sample in a study of blood T cell repertoires in COVID-19. Only in-frame clones appear in the TCRdb table, and some are missing; sequencing was by immunoSEQ multiplex PCR. The table lists some 400,000 clones, more than 75% of them singletons. What was sequenced was peripheral blood. The source of these receptors is a human donor with acute or convalescent COVID-19. The donor label of this sample is uncertain.

The rearrangement uses TRBV30 and TRBJ1-2, with D maybe TRBD1 (6 bases). Per the germline V gene, CDR1 is GTSNPN and CDR2 is SVGIG (reference sequence). This CDR3 region has 13 residues. The germline V and J ends were trimmed by 1 base and 8 bases, with 14 bases remaining between them. The CDR3 loop reads CAWSGGGLGGYTF. In DNA form, the CDR3 reads TGTGCCTGGAGTGGGGGGGGCCTGGGAGGCTACACCTTC. Full variable domain (outside the CDR3, taken from reference TRBV30 and TRBJ1-2): SQTIHQWPATLVQPVGSPLSLECTVEGTSNPNLYWYRQAAGRGLQLLFYSVGIGQISSEVPQNLSASRPQDRQFILSSKKLLLSDSGFYLCAWSGGGLGGYTFGSGTRLTVV.

V gene TRBV5-1 combines with J gene TRBJ2-1, with TRBD2 matching over 8 bases. CDR1 SGHRS and CDR2 YFSETQ come from the germline V gene. CDR3 length: 16 amino acids. V was clipped by 0 bases and J by 2 bases; unmatched bases: 4. DNA of the CDR3: TGCGCCAGCAGCTTGGAGAGGCGGGGGGCCTACAATGAGCAGTTCTTC. Encoded protein: CASSLERRGAYNEQFF.

V and J are TRBV18 and TRBJ2-3; tentative D call: TRBD2 (6 bases). Germline CDR1 is KGHSH and CDR2 is LQKENI. The CDR3 extends over 15 amino acids. Trimming cost V 5 bases and J 2 bases, with 14 bases left between them. CDR3 nucleotide sequence: TGTGCCAGCTCAGCCCGGGACTCAATCACAGATACGCAGTATTTT. It specifies CASSARDSITDTQYF.

The rearrangement joins TRBV29-1 to TRBJ2-1; 10 bases map to TRBD2. Trimming took 6 bases from V and 6 from J; bases not matched to a gene: 5. CDR1 is SQVTM, CDR2 ANQGSEA, per germline. This CDR3 has 13 residues. CDR3 sequence (DNA): TGCAGCGTATGGAGCGGGAGGGGCAATGAGCAGTTCTTC. The encoded protein is CSVWSGRGNEQFF.

The J gene is TRBJ2-2, the V gene TRBV4-1, with 10 bases aligning to TRBD2. CDR1 and CDR2 (germline): MGHRA, YSYEKL. The V and J ends lost 2 bases and 8 bases, in that order; junction bases with no gene match: 8. CDR3 length equals 16 residues. The chain's CDR3 is CASSQWKAGGPGELFF. Here the CDR3 DNA reads TGCGCCAGCAGCCAATGGAAAGCGGGAGGGCCGGGGGAGCTGTTTTTT.

The chain uses TRBV7-8 and TRBJ1-1; weak D call: TRBD1 (6 bases). V was pared by 8 bases and J by 1 base, with 23 bases between. CDR1 is SGHVS and CDR2 is FQNEAQ in the germline V gene. This CDR3 has 17 amino acids. The CDR3: CASRRSVMGAANTEAFF. CDR3 nucleotide sequence: TGTGCCAGCCGTCGATCCGTGATGGGGGCTGCGAACACTGAAGCTTTCTTT.

This clone was recorded once. Here the CDR3 DNA reads TGTGCCAGCTCACCTTCGGGACTAGCGGGGGGGCCATCGGATACGCAGTATTTT. Its protein is CASSPSGLAGGPSDTQYF. This sequence joins TRBV5-4 and TRBJ2-3, with 16 bases matching TRBD2. The germline gives CDR1 SGHNT, CDR2 YYREEE (reference sequence). V shed 7 bases and J 6 bases; nucleotides not matched to a gene: 14. The CDR3 covers 18 residues.

The chain recombines TRBV4-1 with TRBJ2-3; TRBD2 might be the D (5 bases). The germline V and J ends were trimmed by 1 base and 1 base, with 15 bases remaining between them. The germline gives CDR1 MGHRA, CDR2 YSYEKL. The CDR3 extends over 17 amino acids. In nucleotides, the CDR3 is TGCGCCAGCAGCCAAGTGAGGGCAGGCCTTCGCACAGATACGCAGTATTTT. Translation: CASSQVRAGLRTDTQYF.

V is TRBV19 and J is TRBJ2-2; perhaps TRBD2 as D (6 bases). The CDR3 runs 18 residues. Trimming stripped 3 bases from V and 5 bases from J, with 22 bases between. The germline CDR1 and CDR2 sequences are LNHDA and SQIVND (reference sequence). This CDR3 reads CASSIRSDYRAGTGELFF. The DNA of the CDR3 is TGTGCCAGTAGTATCCGATCTGACTACCGAGCGGGTACCGGGGAGCTGTTTTTT.

The chain links TRBV6-2 or TRBV6-3 to TRBJ1-2, with D uncertain. The CDR3 is 16 residues long. Germline CDR1 reads MNHEY; CDR2 reads SVGEGT. Trimming took 4 bases from V and 5 from J, leaving 20 bases between them. This CDR3 is CASSSDKAGIRYGYTF. The CDR3 DNA sequence: TGTGCCAGCAGTTCCGACAAGGCGGGGATAAGGTATGGCTACACCTTC.

This chain links TRBV27 with TRBJ1-2; maybe TRBD1 (5 bases). The CDR3 length is 15 residues. Trimming pared 5 bases from V and 6 bases from J, leaving 19 bases between. CDR1 MNHEY and CDR2 SMNVEV come from the germline V gene (reference sequence). The chain's CDR3 is CASSPRQTEIHGYTF. In DNA form, the CDR3 reads TGTGCCAGCAGTCCCCGACAGACAGAGATTCATGGCTACACCTTC.

V usage is TRBV11-2 and J usage is TRBJ2-6, with 9 nucleotides matching TRBD1. The V gene's germline CDR1 is SGHAT and CDR2 FQNNGV. This CDR3 region has 15 residues. V lost 1 base to trimming and J lost 11 bases; unmatched junction nucleotides: 6. The CDR3 region has the DNA TGTGCCAGCAGCTTAGGGGGACAGGGTAGTTACGTCCTGACTTTC. It yields the protein CASSLGGQGSYVLTF. The whole variable domain, filled in from reference TRBV11-2 and TRBJ2-6, reads EAGVAQSPRYKIIEKRQSVAFWCNPISGHATLYWYQQILGQGPKLLIQFQNNGVVDDSQLPKDRFSAERLKGVDSTLKIQPAKLEDSAVYLCASSLGGQGSYVLTFGAGSRLTVL.

The chain has TRBV28 and TRBJ1-5; 9 bases align to TRBD1. This CDR3 is 14 amino acids long. The V gene end was trimmed by 3 bases and the J gene end by 5 bases; junction bases not matched to a gene: 2. Germline lookup yields CDR1 MDHEN and CDR2 SYDVKM. The CDR3 region has the DNA TGTGCCAGCAGTTTTGGACAGGGGCATCAGCCCCAGCATTTT. As protein: CASSFGQGHQPQHF.

The chain uses TRBV19 and TRBJ1-2; 7 nucleotides align to TRBD1. The junction had 5 bases not matched to a gene; V was cut back by 3 bases and J by 4 bases. The CDR3 is 14 amino acids. Germline V gene sequence: CDR1 LNHDA, CDR2 SQIVND (reference sequence). The CDR3 sequence is CASSIAQGGYGYTF. CDR3 sequence (DNA): TGTGCCAGTAGTATCGCCCAGGGGGGCTATGGCTACACCTTC.